A single sample gave rise to the 20 T cell receptor beta chains below, sequenced in a study of T cells after yellow fever vaccination. TCRdb re-analysed the 5' RACE reads in MiXCR, keeping a single row per CDR3 protein. The data show about 340,000 distinct CDR3 sequences, around 13% seen once. The sample consisted of CD4+ T cells sorted from PBMCs, taken 15 days after the yellow fever booster vaccination. The receptors here all came from a man younger than 35 who received the YFV17D yellow fever vaccine.

This clonotype was recorded a few times. The chain combines TRBV6-5 with TRBJ1-2; TRBD1 might be the D (6 bases). This CDR3 comprises 14 residues. V lost 6 bases to trimming and J lost 3 bases, with 14 bases between them. Per the germline V gene, CDR1 is MNHEY and CDR2 is SVGAGI. The CDR3 nucleotides are TGTGCCAGCAGATCCCCAGGGGTTGACTATGGCTACACCTTC. This translates into CASRSPGVDYGYTF.

This clonotype came up many times. The chain is built from TRBV5-5 and TRBJ2-2, with D maybe TRBD2 (5 bases). V lost 4 bases and J lost 4, with 11 bases in between. Germline V gene sequence: CDR1 SGHKS, CDR2 YYEKEE (reference sequence). This CDR3 has 14 amino acids. The CDR3 protein is CASSLGIFTGELFF. CDR3 bases: TGTGCCAGCAGCCTCGGGATCTTCACCGGGGAGCTGTTTTTT.

In this sample, this clonotype turned up a few times. The gene calls are TRBV4-1 and TRBJ1-5; a weak D match, TRBD1 (5 bases). Trimming took 3 bases from V and 9 from J, leaving 12 bases between them. This CDR3 contains 13 residues. Germline V gene lookup returns CDR1 MGHRA and CDR2 YSYEKL. The CDR3 bases are TGCGCCAGCAGCCAGGGGCAGTATCCGCCCCAGCATTTT. Translating gives CASSQGQYPPQHF.

The chain has TRBV5-6 and TRBJ2-7; D is ambiguous. Germline V lookup: CDR1 SGHDT, CDR2 YYEEEE. The CDR3 extends over 16 amino acids. V shed 0 bases and J shed 1 base, with 14 bases lying between them. The chain's CDR3 is CASSLAYSSDSYEQYF. The CDR3 DNA follows: TGTGCCAGCAGCTTGGCGTACTCTTCGGATTCCTACGAGCAGTACTTC.

This clonotype was seen a few times. V gene TRBV23-1 combines with J gene TRBJ2-2, with 7 nucleotides matching TRBD1. TRBV23-1 is an ORF for which the function is uncertain. Unmatched junction bases numbered 8, after V lost 0 bases and J lost 7 bases. There are 16 residues in the CDR3. The CDR3 here is CASSQSGTGDYGELFF. In DNA form, the CDR3 reads TGCGCCAGCAGTCAATCGGGAACAGGGGATTACGGGGAGCTGTTTTTT.

A few counts support this clonotype. This chain joins TRBV12-3 or TRBV12-4 and TRBJ1-2; TRBD1 is a possible D gene (6 bases). The V gene lost 3 bases and the J gene lost 6 bases, with 11 bases spanning the gap. The CDR3 consists of 13 residues. In DNA, the CDR3 is TGTGCCAGCAGTTTTCGGGGGGCGAATGGCTACACCTTC. Translation gives CASSFRGANGYTF.

V gene TRBV7-3 combines with J gene TRBJ2-1; 7 positions agree with TRBD1. The CDR3 extends over 15 amino acids. Germline V gene sequence: CDR1 SGHTA, CDR2 FQGTGA. Trimming cost V 4 bases and J 0 bases; bases outside gene matches: 3. In nucleotides, the CDR3 is TGTGCCAGCAGCTCGGACAGGAGCTCCTACAATGAGCAGTTCTTC. Its protein is CASSSDRSSYNEQFF. The entire variable domain, with the rest obtained from reference TRBV7-3 and TRBJ2-1, is as follows: GAGVSQTPSNKVTEKGKYVELRCDPISGHTALYWYRQSLGQGPEFLIYFQGTGAADDSGLPNDRFFAVRPEGSVSTLKIQRTERGDSAVYLCASSSDRSSYNEQFFGPGTRLTVL.

The V call is TRBV11-2, the J call TRBJ1-2; no reliable D call. From germline, CDR1 is SGHAT and CDR2 FQNNGV. This CDR3 is built from 16 residues. Trimming cost V 0 bases and J 3 bases, with 14 bases left between them. Here the CDR3 DNA reads TGTGCCAGCAGCTTAGAACTGGCGGTAACCGACTATGGCTACACCTTC. Amino acid sequence: CASSLELAVTDYGYTF.

This chain joins TRBV7-9 and TRBJ2-5, with 8 bases identical to TRBD1. Germline V gives CDR1 SEHNR, CDR2 FQNEAQ (reference sequence). This CDR3 is 15 amino acids long. V lost 5 bases, J lost 2 bases, and 7 bases stayed unmatched. The CDR3 reads CASSPTGAAQETQYF. For the CDR3, the DNA is TGTGCCAGCAGCCCGACAGGGGCGGCTCAAGAGACCCAGTACTTC.

This clonotype was seen a handful of times. The chain links TRBV4-1 to TRBJ1-1, with no clear D. The CDR3 totals 15 residues. Germline V CDR1 and CDR2: MGHRA, YSYEKL. The V and J ends lost 2 bases and 1 base respectively, with 11 bases between them. Here the CDR3 reads CASSQPSRGNTEAFF. CDR3 sequence (DNA): TGCGCCAGCAGCCAACCCTCGCGTGGGAACACTGAAGCTTTCTTT.

The chain has TRBV5-1 and TRBJ2-1; possibly TRBD2 for D (5 bases). Germline V gene lookup returns CDR1 SGHRS and CDR2 YFSETQ. The CDR3 has 14 amino acids. The ends were cut back, 0 bases at V and 8 bases at J, with 12 bases in the middle. The CDR3 region is CASSLGPGMDEQFF. DNA of the CDR3: TGCGCCAGCAGCTTGGGTCCGGGGATGGATGAGCAGTTCTTC. Full variable domain (missing parts from reference TRBV5-1 and TRBJ2-1): KAGVTQTPRYLIKTRGQQVTLSCSPISGHRSVSWYQQTPGQGLQFLFEYFSETQRNKGNFPGRFSGRQFSNSRSEMNVSTLELGDSALYLCASSLGPGMDEQFFGPGTRLTVL.

This clonotype was picked up a small number of times. The chain uses TRBV7-2 and TRBJ1-4, with TRBD1 as a possible D gene (5 bases). The V end lost 5 bases, the J end lost 7 bases, and 14 bases lay between the germline ends. The CDR3 is 14 amino acids. Germline V gene sequence: CDR1 SGHTA, CDR2 FQGNSA. The CDR3 here is CASSPGRVREKLFF. The DNA for the CDR3 is TGTGCCAGCAGCCCGGGCAGGGTTCGTGAAAAACTGTTTTTT.

V and J are TRBV6-2 or TRBV6-3 and TRBJ2-7; D is unclear. CDR3 length equals 13 residues. V was cut by 2 bases and J by 4 bases, with 9 bases left in between. Germline-derived CDR1 and CDR2 are MNHEY and SVGEGT. The DNA for the CDR3 is TGTGCCAGCAGTTACGGGCGGTTTTACGAGCAGTACTTC. Amino acids: CASSYGRFYEQYF.

The chain uses TRBV7-2 and TRBJ2-7, with 10 positions matching TRBD1. The length of the CDR3 is 14 residues. Unmatched junction bases numbered 6, after V lost 5 bases and J lost 5 bases. The germline gives CDR1 SGHTA, CDR2 FQGNSA. The CDR3 is CASSPDRGRDEQYF. The CDR3 region has the DNA TGTGCCAGCAGCCCCGACAGGGGGCGCGACGAGCAGTACTTC.

The chain is built from TRBV6-5 and TRBJ1-5, with D unresolved. CDR1 and CDR2 (germline): MNHEY, SVGAGI. The germline V and J ends were trimmed by 8 bases and 2 bases, with 16 bases remaining between them. The length of the CDR3 is 15 residues. The CDR3 is CASGPLGKGNQPQHF. CDR3 DNA: TGTGCCAGCGGACCTTTGGGTAAGGGCAATCAGCCCCAGCATTTT.

The chain links TRBV5-1 to TRBJ1-1; D not certain. V was pared by 0 bases and J by 4 bases, with 10 bases between. The CDR3 contains 14 residues. Germline V gene sequence: CDR1 SGHRS, CDR2 YFSETQ. This CDR3 is CASSLESTGTEAFF. The CDR3 coding sequence is TGCGCCAGCAGCTTGGAATCGACGGGCACTGAAGCTTTCTTT.

V is TRBV7-9 and J is TRBJ2-5; D gene unclear. Trimming took 4 bases from V and 4 from J, leaving 13 bases between them. Germline lookup yields CDR1 SEHNR and CDR2 FQNEAQ (reference sequence). There are 14 residues in the CDR3. This CDR3 reads CASSSSPNSETQYF. In DNA, the CDR3 is TGTGCCAGCAGCTCCAGCCCCAATTCAGAGACCCAGTACTTC.

This clonotype was picked up many times. The chain has TRBV20-1 and TRBJ1-1; D not resolved. Trimming cost V 3 bases and J 2 bases, with 7 bases left between them. From germline, CDR1 is DFQATT and CDR2 SNEGSKA (reference sequence). This CDR3 is 12 amino acids long. The CDR3 loop is CSASDVNTEAFF. CDR3 sequence (DNA): TGCAGTGCTAGTGATGTTAACACTGAAGCTTTCTTT.

The rearrangement links TRBV2 to TRBJ1-6; 8 nucleotides line up with TRBD1. The CDR3 sequence is 13 residues long. Germline V lookup: CDR1 SNHLY, CDR2 FYNNEI. Trimming took 9 bases from V and 8 from J; bases not matched to a gene: 6. For the CDR3, the DNA is TGTGCCAGTCTGGGACAGGATTATTCACCCCTCCACTTT. This encodes CASLGQDYSPLHF. The full variable domain, completed using reference TRBV2 and TRBJ1-6, is EPEVTQTPSHQVTQMGQEVILRCVPISNHLYFYWYRQILGQKVEFLVSFYNNEISEKSEIFDDQFSVERPDGSNFTLKIRSTKLEDSAMYFCASLGQDYSPLHFGNGTRLTVT.

This clonotype was observed at least ten times. DNA of the CDR3: TGTGCCAGCAGCCTGCTGGGGGTGGGGACTGAAGCTTTCTTT. This codes for CASSLLGVGTEAFF. This chain connects TRBV5-8 to TRBJ1-1, with a possible D match to TRBD1 (5 bases). CDR1 and CDR2 from the germline V gene are SGHTS and YDEGEE. V was cut by 4 bases and J by 5 bases, with 15 bases left in between. This CDR3 is 14 amino acids long. Supplemented by reference TRBV5-8 and TRBJ1-1, the full variable domain reads EAGVTQSPTHLIKTRGQQATLRCSPISGHTSVYWYQQALGLGLQFLLWYDEGEERNRGNFPPRFSGRQFPNYSSELNVNALELEDSALYLCASSLLGVGTEAFFGQGTRLTVV.